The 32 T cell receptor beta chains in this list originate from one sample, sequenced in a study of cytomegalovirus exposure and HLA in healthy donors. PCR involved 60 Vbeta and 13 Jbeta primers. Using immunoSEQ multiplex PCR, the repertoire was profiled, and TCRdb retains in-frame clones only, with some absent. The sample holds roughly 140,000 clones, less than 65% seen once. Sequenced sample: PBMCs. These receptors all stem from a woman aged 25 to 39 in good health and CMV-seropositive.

For the CDR3, the DNA is TGTGCCAGCTCACTTTCAATAGTCTACGAGCAGTACTTC. Encoded protein: CASSLSIVYEQYF. The J gene is TRBJ2-7, the V gene TRBV18, with D unclear. The ends were cut back, 4 bases at V and 3 bases at J, with 10 bases in the middle. The length of the CDR3 is 13 residues. Per germline, CDR1 KGHSH and CDR2 LQKENI.

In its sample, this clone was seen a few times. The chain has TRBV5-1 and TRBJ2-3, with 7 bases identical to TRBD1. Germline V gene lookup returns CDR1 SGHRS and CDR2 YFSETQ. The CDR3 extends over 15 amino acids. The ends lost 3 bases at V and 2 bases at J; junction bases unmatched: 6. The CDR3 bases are TGCGCCAGCAGCTCCGACAGGGAGTACACAGATACGCAGTATTTT. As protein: CASSSDREYTDTQYF.

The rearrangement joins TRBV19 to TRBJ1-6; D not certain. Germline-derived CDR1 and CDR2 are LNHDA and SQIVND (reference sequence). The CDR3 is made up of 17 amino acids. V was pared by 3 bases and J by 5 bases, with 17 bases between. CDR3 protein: CASSIRRMAGDNSPLHF. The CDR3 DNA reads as TGTGCCAGTAGTATTCGCCGGATGGCCGGGGATAATTCACCCCTCCACTTT.

The CDR3 coding sequence is TGTGCCATACTCCACAGAGACCGGGGGACCCAGTACTTC. Amino acid sequence: CAILHRDRGTQYF. The gene calls are TRBV10-3 and TRBJ2-5, with D tentatively TRBD2 (5 bases). This CDR3 contains 13 residues. From germline, CDR1 is ENHRY and CDR2 SYGVKD. Trimming removed 9 bases from V and 7 bases from J, with 18 bases in between.

The CDR3 here is CAWRTTGSPYEQYF. CDR3 in DNA: TGTGCCTGGAGGACGACAGGTAGCCCCTACGAGCAGTACTTC. The rearrangement uses TRBV30 and TRBJ2-7, with D perhaps matching TRBD1 (6 bases). There are 14 residues in the CDR3. V lost 3 bases, J lost 2 bases, and 14 bases lay in between. Germline V lookup: CDR1 GTSNPN, CDR2 SVGIG (reference sequence).

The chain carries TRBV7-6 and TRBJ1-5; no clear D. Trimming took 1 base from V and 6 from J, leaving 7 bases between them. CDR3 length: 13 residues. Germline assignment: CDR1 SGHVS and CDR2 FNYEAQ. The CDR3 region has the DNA TGTGCCAGCAGCTTAGGTCCGCGTCAGCCCCAGCATTTT. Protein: CASSLGPRQPQHF.

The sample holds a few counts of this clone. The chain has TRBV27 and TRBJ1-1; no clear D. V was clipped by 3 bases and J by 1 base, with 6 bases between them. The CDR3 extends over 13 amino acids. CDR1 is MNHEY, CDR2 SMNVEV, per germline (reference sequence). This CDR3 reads CASSFFGNTEAFF. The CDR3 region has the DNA TGTGCCAGCAGTTTTTTCGGGAACACTGAAGCTTTCTTT.

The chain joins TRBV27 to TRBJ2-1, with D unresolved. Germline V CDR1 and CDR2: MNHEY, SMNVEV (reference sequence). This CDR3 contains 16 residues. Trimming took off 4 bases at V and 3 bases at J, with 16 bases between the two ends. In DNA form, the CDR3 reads TGTGCCAGCAGTTATACCGGGTCCTATATCTACAATGAGCAGTTCTTC. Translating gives CASSYTGSYIYNEQFF.

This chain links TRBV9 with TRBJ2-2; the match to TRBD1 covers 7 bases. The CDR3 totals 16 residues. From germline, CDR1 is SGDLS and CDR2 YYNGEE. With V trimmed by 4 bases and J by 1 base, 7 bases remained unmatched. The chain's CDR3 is CASSLRQGLNTGELFF. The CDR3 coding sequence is TGTGCCAGCAGCCTTCGACAGGGCCTGAACACCGGGGAGCTGTTTTTT.

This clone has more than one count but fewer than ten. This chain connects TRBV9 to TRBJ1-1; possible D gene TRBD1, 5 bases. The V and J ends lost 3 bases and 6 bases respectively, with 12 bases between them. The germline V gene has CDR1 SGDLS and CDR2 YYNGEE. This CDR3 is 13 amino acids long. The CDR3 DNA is TGTGCCAGCAGCGACGGGGGGTTTGCTGAAGCTTTCTTT. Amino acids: CASSDGGFAEAFF.

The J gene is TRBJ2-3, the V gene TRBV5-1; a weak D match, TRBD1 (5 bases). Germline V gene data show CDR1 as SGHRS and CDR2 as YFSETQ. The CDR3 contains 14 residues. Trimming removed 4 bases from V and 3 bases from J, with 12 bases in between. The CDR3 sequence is CASSALTVTDTQYF. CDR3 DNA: TGCGCCAGCAGCGCACTGACAGTGACAGATACGCAGTATTTT.

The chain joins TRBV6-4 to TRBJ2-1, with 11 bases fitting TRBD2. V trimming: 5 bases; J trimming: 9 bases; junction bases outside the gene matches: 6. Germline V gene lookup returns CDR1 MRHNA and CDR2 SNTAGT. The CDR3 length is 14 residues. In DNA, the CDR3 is TGTGCCAGCAGTTCACTAGCGGGAGTTTCTGAGCAGTTCTTC. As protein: CASSSLAGVSEQFF.

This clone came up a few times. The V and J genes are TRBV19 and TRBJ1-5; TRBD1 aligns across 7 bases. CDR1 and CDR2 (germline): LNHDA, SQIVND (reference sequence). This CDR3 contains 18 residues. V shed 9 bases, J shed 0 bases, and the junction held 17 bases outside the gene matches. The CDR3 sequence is CASLGARQGMYSNQPQHF. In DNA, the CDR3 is TGTGCCAGCCTTGGAGCGAGACAGGGCATGTATAGCAATCAGCCCCAGCATTTT.

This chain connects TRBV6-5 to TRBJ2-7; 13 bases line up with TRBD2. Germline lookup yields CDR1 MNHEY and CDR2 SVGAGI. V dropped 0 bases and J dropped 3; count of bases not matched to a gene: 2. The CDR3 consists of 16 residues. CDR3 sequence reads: CASSYSGLAGNYEQYF. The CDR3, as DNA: TGTGCCAGCAGTTACTCGGGACTAGCGGGGAACTACGAGCAGTACTTC.

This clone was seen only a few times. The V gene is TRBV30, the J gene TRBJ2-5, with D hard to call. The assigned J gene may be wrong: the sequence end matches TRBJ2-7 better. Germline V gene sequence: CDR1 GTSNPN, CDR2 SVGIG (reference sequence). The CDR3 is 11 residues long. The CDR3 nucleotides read TGTGCCTGGAGCGCCCCTTACGAGCAGTACTTC. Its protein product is CAWSAPYEQYF.

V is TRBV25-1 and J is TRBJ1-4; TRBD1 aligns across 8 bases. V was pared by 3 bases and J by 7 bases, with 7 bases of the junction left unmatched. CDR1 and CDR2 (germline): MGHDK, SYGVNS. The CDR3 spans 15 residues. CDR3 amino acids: CASSDLTGVGEKLFF. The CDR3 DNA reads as TGTGCCAGCAGTGACCTGACAGGGGTGGGTGAAAAACTGTTTTTT.

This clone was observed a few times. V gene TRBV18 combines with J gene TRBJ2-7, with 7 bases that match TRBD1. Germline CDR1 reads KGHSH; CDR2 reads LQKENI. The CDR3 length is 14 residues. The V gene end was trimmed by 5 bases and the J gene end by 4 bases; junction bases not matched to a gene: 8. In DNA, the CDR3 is TGTGCCAGCTCAACACGGGACAGTTGGTACGAGCAGTACTTC. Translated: CASSTRDSWYEQYF.

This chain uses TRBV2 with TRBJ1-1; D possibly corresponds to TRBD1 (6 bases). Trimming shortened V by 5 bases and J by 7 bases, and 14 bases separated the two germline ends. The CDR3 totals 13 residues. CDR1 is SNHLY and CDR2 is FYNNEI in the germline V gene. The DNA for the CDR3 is TGTGCCAGCAGTACAACAGGGTATAATGAAGCTTTCTTT. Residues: CASSTTGYNEAFF. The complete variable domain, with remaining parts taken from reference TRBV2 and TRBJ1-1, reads EPEVTQTPSHQVTQMGQEVILRCVPISNHLYFYWYRQILGQKVEFLVSFYNNEISEKSEIFDDQFSVERPDGSNFTLKIRSTKLEDSAMYFCASSTTGYNEAFFGQGTRLTVV.

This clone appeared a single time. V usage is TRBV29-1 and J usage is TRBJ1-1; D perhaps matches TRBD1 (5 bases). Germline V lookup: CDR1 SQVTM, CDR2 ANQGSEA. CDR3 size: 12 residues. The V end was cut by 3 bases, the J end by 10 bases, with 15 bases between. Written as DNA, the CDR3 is TGCAGCGTTGAGGATTTCGGGGGGGGAGCTTTCTTT. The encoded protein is CSVEDFGGGAFF.

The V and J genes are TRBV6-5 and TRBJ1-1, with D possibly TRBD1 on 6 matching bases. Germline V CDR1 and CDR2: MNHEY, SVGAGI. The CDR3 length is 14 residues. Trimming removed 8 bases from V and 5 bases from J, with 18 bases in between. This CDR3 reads CASAAGRGVTEAFF. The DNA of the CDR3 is TGTGCCAGCGCCGCGGGCAGGGGCGTTACTGAAGCTTTCTTT.

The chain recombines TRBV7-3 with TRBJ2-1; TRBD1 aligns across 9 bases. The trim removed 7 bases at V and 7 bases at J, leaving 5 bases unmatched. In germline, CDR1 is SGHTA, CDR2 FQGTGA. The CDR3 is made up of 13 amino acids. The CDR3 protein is CASNHGQGNEQFF. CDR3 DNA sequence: TGTGCCAGCAACCACGGACAGGGGAATGAGCAGTTCTTC.

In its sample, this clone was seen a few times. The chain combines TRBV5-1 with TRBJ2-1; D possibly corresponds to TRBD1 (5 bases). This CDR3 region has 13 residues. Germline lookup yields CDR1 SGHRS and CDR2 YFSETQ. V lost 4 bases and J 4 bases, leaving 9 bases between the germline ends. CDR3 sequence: CASSDQGYNEQFF. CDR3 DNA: TGCGCCAGCAGCGATCAGGGTTACAATGAGCAGTTCTTC.

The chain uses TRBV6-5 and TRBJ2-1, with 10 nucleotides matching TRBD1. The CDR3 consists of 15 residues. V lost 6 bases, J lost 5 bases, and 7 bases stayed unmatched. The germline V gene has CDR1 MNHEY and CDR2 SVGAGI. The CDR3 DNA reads TGTGCCAGCAGCTTTTGGGACAGGGGCGACAATGAGCAGTTCTTC. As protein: CASSFWDRGDNEQFF.

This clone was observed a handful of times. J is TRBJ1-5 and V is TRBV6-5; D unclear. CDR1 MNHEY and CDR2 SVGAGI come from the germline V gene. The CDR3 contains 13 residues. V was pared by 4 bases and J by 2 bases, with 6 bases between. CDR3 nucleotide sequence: TGTGCCAGCAGTTTGGTAGGCAATCAGCCCCAGCATTTT. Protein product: CASSLVGNQPQHF.

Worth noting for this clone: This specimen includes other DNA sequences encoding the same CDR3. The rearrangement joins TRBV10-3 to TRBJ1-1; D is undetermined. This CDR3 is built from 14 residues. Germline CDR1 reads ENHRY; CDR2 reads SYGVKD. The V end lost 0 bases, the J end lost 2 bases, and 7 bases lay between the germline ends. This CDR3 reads CAISESTRNTEAFF. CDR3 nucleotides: TGTGCCATCAGTGAGTCGACACGAAACACTGAAGCTTTCTTT.

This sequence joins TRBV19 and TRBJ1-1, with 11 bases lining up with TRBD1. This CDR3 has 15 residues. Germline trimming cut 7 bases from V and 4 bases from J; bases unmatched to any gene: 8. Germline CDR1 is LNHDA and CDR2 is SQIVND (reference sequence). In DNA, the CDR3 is TGTGCCAGTACCCTATTCGGGACAGGGGGCACTGAAGCTTTCTTT. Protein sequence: CASTLFGTGGTEAFF.

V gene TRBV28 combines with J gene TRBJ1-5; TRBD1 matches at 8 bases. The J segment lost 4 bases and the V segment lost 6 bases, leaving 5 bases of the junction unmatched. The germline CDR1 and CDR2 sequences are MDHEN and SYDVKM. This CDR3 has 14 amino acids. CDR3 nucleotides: TGTGCCAGCAGACCGGGACAGGAAAATCAGCCCCAGCATTTT. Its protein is CASRPGQENQPQHF.

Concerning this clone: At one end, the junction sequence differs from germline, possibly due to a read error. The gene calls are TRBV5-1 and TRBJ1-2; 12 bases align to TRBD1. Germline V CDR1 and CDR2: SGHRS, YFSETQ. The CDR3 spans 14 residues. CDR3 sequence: CASSQGQGAYVYTF. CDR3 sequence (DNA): TGCGCCAGCAGCCAGGGACAGGGGGCCTATGTCTACACCTTC.

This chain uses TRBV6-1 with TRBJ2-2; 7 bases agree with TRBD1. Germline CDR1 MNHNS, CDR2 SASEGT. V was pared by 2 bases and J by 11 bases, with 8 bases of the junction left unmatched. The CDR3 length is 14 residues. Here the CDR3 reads CASSEFYRGGELFF. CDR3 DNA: TGTGCCAGCAGTGAATTTTACAGGGGCGGAGAGCTGTTTTTT.

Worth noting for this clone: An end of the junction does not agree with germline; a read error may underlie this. The chain's CDR3 is CATGRASGNTIYF. DNA of the CDR3: TGTGCCACCGGCAGGGCCTCTGGAAACACCATATATTTT. The chain combines TRBV15 with TRBJ1-3, with TRBD1 as a possible D gene (5 bases). CDR3 length: 13 amino acids. Germline CDR1 and CDR2: LNHNV and YYDKDF (reference sequence).

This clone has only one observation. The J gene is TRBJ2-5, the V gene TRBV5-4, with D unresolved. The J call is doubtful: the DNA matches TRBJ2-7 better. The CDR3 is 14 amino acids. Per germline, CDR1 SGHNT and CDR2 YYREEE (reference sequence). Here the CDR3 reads CASSFSTVSYEQYF. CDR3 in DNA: TGTGCCAGCAGCTTTTCTACGGTATCCTACGAGCAGTACTTC.

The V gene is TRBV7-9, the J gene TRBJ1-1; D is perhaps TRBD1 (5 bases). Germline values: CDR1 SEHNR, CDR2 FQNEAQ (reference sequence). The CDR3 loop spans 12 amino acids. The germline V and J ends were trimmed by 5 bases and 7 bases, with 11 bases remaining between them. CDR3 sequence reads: CASSLLGREAFF. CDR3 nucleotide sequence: TGTGCCAGCAGCCTTCTGGGGCGTGAAGCTTTCTTT.